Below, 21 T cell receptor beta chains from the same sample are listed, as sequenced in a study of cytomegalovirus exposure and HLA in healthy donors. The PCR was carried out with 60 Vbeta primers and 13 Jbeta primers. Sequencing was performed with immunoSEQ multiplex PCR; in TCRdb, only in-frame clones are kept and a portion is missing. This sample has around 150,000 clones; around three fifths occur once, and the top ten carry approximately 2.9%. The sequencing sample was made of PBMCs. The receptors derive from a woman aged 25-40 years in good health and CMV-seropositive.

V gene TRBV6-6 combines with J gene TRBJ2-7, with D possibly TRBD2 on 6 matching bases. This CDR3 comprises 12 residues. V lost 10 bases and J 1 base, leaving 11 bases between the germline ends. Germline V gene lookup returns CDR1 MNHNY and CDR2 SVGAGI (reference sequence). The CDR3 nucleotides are TGTGCCACCGCGGGATTTTCCTACGAGCAGTACTTC. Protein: CATAGFSYEQYF.

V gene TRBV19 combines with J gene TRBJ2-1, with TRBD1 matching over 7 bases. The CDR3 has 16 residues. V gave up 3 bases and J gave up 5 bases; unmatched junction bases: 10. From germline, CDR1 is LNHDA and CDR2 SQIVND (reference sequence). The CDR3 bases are TGTGCCAGTAGTATCCCTAGAAAGGGGGCTGACAATGAGCAGTTCTTC. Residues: CASSIPRKGADNEQFF. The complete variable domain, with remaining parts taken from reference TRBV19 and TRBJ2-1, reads DGGITQSPKYLFRKEGQNVTLSCEQNLNHDAMYWYRQDPGQGLRLIYYSQIVNDFQKGDIAEGYSVSREKKESFPLTVTSAQKNPTAFYLCASSIPRKGADNEQFFGPGTRLTVL.

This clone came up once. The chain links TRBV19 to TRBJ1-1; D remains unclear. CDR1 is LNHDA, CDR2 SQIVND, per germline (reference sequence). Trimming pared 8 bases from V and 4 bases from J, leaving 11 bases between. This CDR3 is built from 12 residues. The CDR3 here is CASGPGGTEAFF. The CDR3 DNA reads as TGTGCCAGTGGGCCCGGTGGCACTGAAGCTTTCTTT.

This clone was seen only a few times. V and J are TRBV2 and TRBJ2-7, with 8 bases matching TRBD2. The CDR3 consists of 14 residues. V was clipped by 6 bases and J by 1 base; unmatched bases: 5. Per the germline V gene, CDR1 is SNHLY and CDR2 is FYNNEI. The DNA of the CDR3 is TGTGCCAGCAGCAGCGGGAGACTATCCTACGAGCAGTACTTC. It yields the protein CASSSGRLSYEQYF. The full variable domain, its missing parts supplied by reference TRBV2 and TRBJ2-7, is EPEVTQTPSHQVTQMGQEVILRCVPISNHLYFYWYRQILGQKVEFLVSFYNNEISEKSEIFDDQFSVERPDGSNFTLKIRSTKLEDSAMYFCASSSGRLSYEQYFGPGTRLTVT.

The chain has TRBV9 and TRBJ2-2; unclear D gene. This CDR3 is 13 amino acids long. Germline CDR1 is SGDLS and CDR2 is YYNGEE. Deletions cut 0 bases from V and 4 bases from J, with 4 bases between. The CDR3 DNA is TGTGCCAGCAGCGTAGCGGGCACCGGGGAGCTGTTTTTT. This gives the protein CASSVAGTGELFF.

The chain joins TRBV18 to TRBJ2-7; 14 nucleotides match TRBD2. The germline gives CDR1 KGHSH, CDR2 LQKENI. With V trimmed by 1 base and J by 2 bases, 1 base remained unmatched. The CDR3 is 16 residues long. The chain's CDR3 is CASSPRLAGGTYEQYF. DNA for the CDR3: TGTGCCAGCTCACCACGACTAGCGGGAGGGACCTACGAGCAGTACTTC. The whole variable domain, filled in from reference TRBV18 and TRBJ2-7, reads NAGVMQNPRHLVRRRGQEARLRCSPMKGHSHVYWYRQLPEEGLKFMVYLQKENIIDESGMPKERFSAEFPKEGPSILRIQQVVRGDSAAYFCASSPRLAGGTYEQYFGPGTRLTVT.

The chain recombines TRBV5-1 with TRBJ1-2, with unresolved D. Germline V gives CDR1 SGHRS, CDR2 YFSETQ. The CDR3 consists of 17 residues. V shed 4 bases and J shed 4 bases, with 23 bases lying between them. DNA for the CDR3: TGCGCCAGCAGCGCAGCTACCCCGGCGGGTGCGGGCTATGGCTACACCTTC. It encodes CASSAATPAGAGYGYTF.

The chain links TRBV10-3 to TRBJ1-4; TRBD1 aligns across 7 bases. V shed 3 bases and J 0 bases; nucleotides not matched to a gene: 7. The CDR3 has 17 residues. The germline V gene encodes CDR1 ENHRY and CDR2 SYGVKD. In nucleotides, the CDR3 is TGTGCCATCAGTGACCGCCCCCAGGGGGCAACTAATGAAAAACTGTTTTTT. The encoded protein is CAISDRPQGATNEKLFF.

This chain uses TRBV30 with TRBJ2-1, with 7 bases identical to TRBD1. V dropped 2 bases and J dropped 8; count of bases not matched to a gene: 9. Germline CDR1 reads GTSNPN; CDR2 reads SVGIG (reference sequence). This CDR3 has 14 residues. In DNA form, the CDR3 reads TGTGCCTGGAGTAGTTGGGGCAGGGGGTATGAGCAGTTCTTC. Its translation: CAWSSWGRGYEQFF.

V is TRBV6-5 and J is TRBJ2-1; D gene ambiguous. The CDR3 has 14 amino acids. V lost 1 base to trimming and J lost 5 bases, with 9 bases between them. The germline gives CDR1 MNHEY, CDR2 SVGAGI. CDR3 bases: TGTGCCAGCAGTTACTACGGCGGTGACAATGAGCAGTTCTTC. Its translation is CASSYYGGDNEQFF.

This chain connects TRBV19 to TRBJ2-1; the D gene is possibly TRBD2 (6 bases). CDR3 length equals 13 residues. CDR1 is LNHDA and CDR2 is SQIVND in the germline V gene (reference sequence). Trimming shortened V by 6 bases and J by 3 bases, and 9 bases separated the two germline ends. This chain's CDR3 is CASREGNYNEQFF. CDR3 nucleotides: TGTGCCAGTAGGGAGGGAAACTACAATGAGCAGTTCTTC. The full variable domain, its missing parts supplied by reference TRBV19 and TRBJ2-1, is DGGITQSPKYLFRKEGQNVTLSCEQNLNHDAMYWYRQDPGQGLRLIYYSQIVNDFQKGDIAEGYSVSREKKESFPLTVTSAQKNPTAFYLCASREGNYNEQFFGPGTRLTVL.

The CDR3 DNA sequence: TGTGCCAGCAGCTTACGGACAGGGGAAACAGATACGCAGTATTTT. This gives the protein CASSLRTGETDTQYF. The chain uses TRBV7-9 and TRBJ2-3; 9 positions agree with TRBD1. Looked up from germline, CDR1 is SEHNR and CDR2 is FQNEAQ (reference sequence). The J segment lost 3 bases and the V segment lost 2 bases, leaving 3 bases of the junction unmatched. The CDR3 contains 15 residues.

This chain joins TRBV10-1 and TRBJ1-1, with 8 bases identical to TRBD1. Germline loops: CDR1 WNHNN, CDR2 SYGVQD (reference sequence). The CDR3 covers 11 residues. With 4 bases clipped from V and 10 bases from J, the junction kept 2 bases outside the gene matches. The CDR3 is CASSAGQGAFF. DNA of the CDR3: TGCGCCAGCAGTGCTGGACAGGGAGCTTTCTTT.

CDR3 DNA sequence: TGTGCCAGCAGTTTATGGGGGACAGGGGCCTACGAGCAGTACTTC. Translated: CASSLWGTGAYEQYF. The rearrangement links TRBV28 to TRBJ2-7, with TRBD1 identical over 10 bases. V dropped 0 bases and J dropped 2; count of bases not matched to a gene: 1. From germline, CDR1 is MDHEN and CDR2 SYDVKM. The CDR3 covers 15 residues.

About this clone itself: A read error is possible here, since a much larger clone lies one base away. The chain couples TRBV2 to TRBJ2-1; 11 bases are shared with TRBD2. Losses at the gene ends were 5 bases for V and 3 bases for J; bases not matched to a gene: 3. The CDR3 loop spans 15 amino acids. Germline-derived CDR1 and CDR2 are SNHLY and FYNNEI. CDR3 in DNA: TGTGCCAGCAGTCCCGGGACTAGCGGCTACAATGAGCAGTTCTTC. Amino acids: CASSPGTSGYNEQFF.

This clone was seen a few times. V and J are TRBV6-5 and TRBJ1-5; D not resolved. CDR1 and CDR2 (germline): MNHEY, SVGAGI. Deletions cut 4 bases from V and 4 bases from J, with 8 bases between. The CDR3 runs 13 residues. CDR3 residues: CASSSTENQPQHF. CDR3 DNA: TGTGCCAGCAGTTCCACAGAGAATCAGCCCCAGCATTTT.

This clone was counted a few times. The CDR3 spells CASSGGSYLNEQFF. The CDR3 bases are TGCGCCAGCAGTGGCGGGAGTTATCTCAATGAGCAGTTCTTC. This sequence joins TRBV5-1 and TRBJ2-1; the match to TRBD2 covers 7 bases. V was clipped by 5 bases and J by 6 bases; unmatched bases: 8. CDR1 and CDR2 (germline): SGHRS, YFSETQ. The CDR3 sequence is 14 residues long.

The CDR3 nucleotides read TGCGCCAGCAAACAGGCCACCTCTGGGGCCAACGTCCTGACTTTC. Translating it yields CASKQATSGANVLTF. The chain links TRBV5-1 to TRBJ2-6; possibly TRBD1 for D (5 bases). This CDR3 has 15 amino acids. Germline V gene sequence: CDR1 SGHRS, CDR2 YFSETQ. The V gene lost 6 bases and the J gene lost 0 bases, with 10 bases spanning the gap.

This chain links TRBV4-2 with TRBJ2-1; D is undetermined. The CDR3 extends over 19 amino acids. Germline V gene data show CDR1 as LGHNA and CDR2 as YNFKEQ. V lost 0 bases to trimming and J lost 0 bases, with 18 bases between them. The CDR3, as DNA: TGTGCCAGCAGCCAAGATTCACTCCGTGGAGTGGGCTCCTACAATGAGCAGTTCTTC. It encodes CASSQDSLRGVGSYNEQFF.

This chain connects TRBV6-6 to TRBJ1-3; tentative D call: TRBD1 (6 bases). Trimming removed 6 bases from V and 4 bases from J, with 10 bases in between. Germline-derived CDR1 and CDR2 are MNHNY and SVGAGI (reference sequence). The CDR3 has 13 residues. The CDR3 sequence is CASRDSPGNTIYF. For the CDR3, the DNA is TGTGCCAGCAGGGACAGTCCAGGAAACACCATATATTTT.

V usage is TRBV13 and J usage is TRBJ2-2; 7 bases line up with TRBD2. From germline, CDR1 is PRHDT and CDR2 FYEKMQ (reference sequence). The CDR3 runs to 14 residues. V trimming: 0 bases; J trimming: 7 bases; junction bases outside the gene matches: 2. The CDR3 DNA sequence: TGTGCCAGCAGCTTAGGGGCGGGAGTCGGGGAGCTGTTTTTT. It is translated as CASSLGAGVGELFF.